One sample yielded the 18 T cell receptor beta chains listed below, sequenced in a study of vaccination effects on CD4 cells after COVID-19. Antigen-specific CD4+ T cells expanded by the ViraFEST assay with viral peptide pools were then sequenced. Culture lasted approximately 10 days before CD4+ T cell isolation. Assay used: immunoSEQ multiplex PCR; TCRdb lists only in-frame clones, some missing. The sample contains 30,000 or so clones, roughly 62% of which appear only once. These receptors are not linked to any known antigen. The specimen was CD4+ T cells from PBMCs cultured with HCoV-229E spike peptides, collected before COVID-19 vaccination. These receptors came from a human donor who received a COVID-19 vaccine.

In this sample, this clone turned up once. The chain employs TRBV27 and TRBJ2-7, with 7 bases identical to TRBD2. Germline V lookup: CDR1 MNHEY, CDR2 SMNVEV (reference sequence). The junction had 9 bases not matched to a gene; V was cut back by 8 bases and J by 2 bases. CDR3 size: 14 residues. The DNA of the CDR3 is TGTGCCAGCCGTCCGGGGGGTTCCACCTACGAGCAGTACTTC. Translating it yields CASRPGGSTYEQYF.

In its sample, this clone was seen a few times. The chain recombines TRBV7-3 with TRBJ1-1; TRBD1 aligns across 8 bases. This CDR3 contains 15 residues. Germline CDR1 and CDR2: SGHTA and FQGTGA. Germline trimming cut 2 bases from V and 7 bases from J; bases unmatched to any gene: 9. CDR3 coding DNA: TGTGCCAGCAGCTTATCTCAAGACAGGGGATATGAAGCTTTCTTT. It yields the protein CASSLSQDRGYEAFF.

There are a few counts of this clone. This chain connects TRBV2 to TRBJ1-1; 7 bases align to TRBD1. CDR3 size: 16 residues. Germline V gives CDR1 SNHLY, CDR2 FYNNEI. V was pared by 4 bases and J by 0 bases, with 8 bases of the junction left unmatched. This CDR3 is CASSGSGGVMNTEAFF. CDR3 nucleotide sequence: TGTGCCAGCAGTGGATCAGGGGGGGTCATGAACACTGAAGCTTTCTTT.

This clone came up once. CDR3 sequence: CASSQVRGQGNYGYTF. CDR3 coding DNA: TGCGCCAGCAGCCAAGTTCGGGGACAGGGGAACTATGGCTACACCTTC. V gene TRBV4-1 combines with J gene TRBJ1-2, with 10 bases that match TRBD1. Trimming removed 1 base from V and 2 bases from J; junction bases left unmatched: 4. Germline CDR1 reads MGHRA; CDR2 reads YSYEKL. The CDR3 is 16 residues long.

V usage is TRBV14 and J usage is TRBJ1-2, with a tentative D call TRBD1 (6 bases). CDR1 and CDR2 from the germline V gene are SGHDN and FVKESK. The V end was cut by 3 bases, the J end by 3 bases, with 14 bases between. CDR3 size: 15 residues. CDR3: CASSQGLGGDYGYTF. In nucleotides, the CDR3 is TGTGCCAGCAGCCAGGGGCTCGGGGGCGACTATGGCTACACCTTC.

The rearrangement joins TRBV19 to TRBJ2-7; D possibly uses TRBD1 or TRBD2 (5 bases each). The CDR3 has 13 residues. Trimming left V 4 bases short and J 6 bases short, with 13 bases between. CDR1 LNHDA and CDR2 SQIVND come from the germline V gene (reference sequence). CDR3 in DNA: TGTGCCAGTAGTAGGGGACCGACCCCCGAGCAGTACTTC. Its translation: CASSRGPTPEQYF. Full variable domain (remainder filled in from reference TRBV19 and TRBJ2-7): DGGITQSPKYLFRKEGQNVTLSCEQNLNHDAMYWYRQDPGQGLRLIYYSQIVNDFQKGDIAEGYSVSREKKESFPLTVTSAQKNPTAFYLCASSRGPTPEQYFGPGTRLTVT.

This clone was counted between two and nine times. The V and J genes are TRBV10-2 and TRBJ2-2; no definite D call. In germline, CDR1 is WSHSY, CDR2 SAAADI. Trimming left V 7 bases short and J 0 bases short, with 12 bases between. The CDR3 runs 15 residues. Here the CDR3 DNA reads TGCGCCAGCAAGGTTGTACAAACGAACACCGGGGAGCTGTTTTTT. It specifies CASKVVQTNTGELFF.

Concerning this clone itself: The sample carries other DNA sequences with the same CDR3. The chain joins TRBV12-3 or TRBV12-4 to TRBJ2-5; D remains unclear. V was trimmed by 1 base and J by 4 bases, leaving 4 bases between them. CDR3 length: 12 residues. The CDR3 DNA is TGTGCCAGCAGTTTAGGTGCAGAGACCCAGTACTTC. Protein: CASSLGAETQYF.

The chain has TRBV18 and TRBJ2-2; D is unresolved. The germline V gene has CDR1 KGHSH and CDR2 LQKENI. Trimming cost V 8 bases and J 1 base, with 11 bases left between them. The CDR3 sequence is 14 residues long. For the CDR3, the DNA is TGTGCCAGCCACCAACAGTTGAACACCGGGGAGCTGTTTTTT. This encodes CASHQQLNTGELFF.

V gene TRBV6-2 or TRBV6-3 combines with J gene TRBJ2-7; 10 positions match TRBD1. Germline CDR1 and CDR2: MNHEY and SVGEGT. The CDR3 contains 14 residues. V shed 6 bases, J shed 6 bases, and the junction held 8 bases outside the gene matches. The CDR3 bases are TGTGCCAGCAGCCGGACAGGGGGACGTAGCGAGCAGTACTTC. The encoded protein is CASSRTGGRSEQYF.

The CDR3: CASSFTAGQAEAFF. CDR3 DNA sequence: TGTGCCAGCAGCTTCACCGCAGGACAGGCCGAAGCTTTCTTT. This chain uses TRBV7-9 with TRBJ1-1, with 7 bases fitting TRBD1. The V gene end was trimmed by 3 bases and the J gene end by 8 bases; junction bases not matched to a gene: 9. The CDR3 contains 14 residues. Germline lookup yields CDR1 SEHNR and CDR2 FQNEAQ (reference sequence).

The chain uses TRBV5-4 and TRBJ1-2, with 8 bases matching TRBD1. V lost 4 bases to trimming and J lost 8 bases; unmatched junction nucleotides: 10. The CDR3 has 14 residues. The germline CDR1 and CDR2 sequences are SGHNT and YYREEE (reference sequence). As DNA, the CDR3 is TGTGCCAGCAGCCCTGGACAGGGAACGGAAGGCTACACCTTC. Translation: CASSPGQGTEGYTF.

This rearrangement joins TRBV5-1 to TRBJ1-2; 9 nucleotides agree with TRBD1. The ends lost 0 bases at V and 8 bases at J; junction bases unmatched: 5. CDR1 is SGHRS, CDR2 YFSETQ, per germline. This CDR3 is 14 amino acids long. CDR3 residues: CASSLGPGQGGYTF. CDR3 DNA sequence: TGCGCCAGCAGCTTGGGACCGGGACAGGGAGGCTACACCTTC.

Only a few counts were recorded for this clone. The chain recombines TRBV5-5 with TRBJ1-1; D gene unclear. The CDR3 totals 15 residues. Trimming took off 2 bases at V and 1 base at J, with 12 bases between the two ends. CDR1 SGHKS and CDR2 YYEKEE come from the germline V gene (reference sequence). CDR3 coding DNA: TGTGCCAGCAGCTTCAATTGGCAGAGGAACACTGAAGCTTTCTTT. This gives the protein CASSFNWQRNTEAFF.

V and J are TRBV28 and TRBJ1-3, with 8 bases matching TRBD1. Germline V lookup: CDR1 MDHEN, CDR2 SYDVKM. The CDR3 consists of 15 residues. With V trimmed by 3 bases and J by 4 bases, 5 bases remained unmatched. CDR3 nucleotides: TGTGCCAGCAGTTTCGCGGACAGGGCAGGAAACACCATATATTTT. Amino acids: CASSFADRAGNTIYF.

This clone was found a few times. V and J are TRBV6-6 and TRBJ2-2; D is uncertain. Germline CDR1 reads MNHNY; CDR2 reads SVGAGI (reference sequence). Between the trimmed V and J ends, which lost 8 bases and 1 base, there was a span of 11 bases. The CDR3 covers 14 residues. CDR3 residues: CASSYLENTGELFF. The CDR3 DNA is TGTGCCAGCTCCTACCTTGAGAACACCGGGGAGCTGTTTTTT.

This clone was seen only once. The chain couples TRBV4-2 to TRBJ2-2, with D tentatively TRBD1 (6 bases). Per germline, CDR1 LGHNA and CDR2 YNFKEQ. The CDR3 totals 18 residues. V was clipped by 1 base and J by 0 bases, with 15 bases between them. CDR3 amino acids: CASSQVQGSTSNTGELFF. The CDR3 DNA reads as TGTGCCAGCAGCCAAGTACAGGGAAGCACCTCGAACACCGGGGAGCTGTTTTTT.

This chain links TRBV12-3 or TRBV12-4 with TRBJ2-7; no reliable D call. Trimming pared 0 bases from V and 1 base from J, leaving 4 bases between. The CDR3 consists of 13 residues. CDR3 amino acids: CASSLAVSYEQYF. The CDR3 nucleotides read TGTGCCAGCAGTTTAGCGGTATCCTACGAGCAGTACTTC.